This TCR beta chain was retrieved from a study of blood T cell repertoires in COVID-19. Study details: The origin of the acute and convalescent COVID-19 samples was the United States, Italy and Spain.

Measured with immunoSEQ multiplex PCR; TCRdb has only the in-frame clones, and not every one. The sample includes roughly 430,000 clones, about 88% of them seen just once. The CDR3 runs 15 residues. In germline, CDR1 is MDHEN, CDR2 SYDVKM. With 7 bases clipped from V and 5 bases from J, the junction kept 12 bases outside the gene matches. This TCR was sampled from a woman aged 18-35 years who had been exposed to COVID-19. This chain links TRBV28 with TRBJ1-2, with 8 bases that match TRBD1. The source material was PBMCs or T cells enriched from blood (not recorded which). This CDR3 is CASTPETGVGYGYTF. CDR3 DNA sequence: TGTGCCAGCACCCCAGAGACAGGGGTTGGATATGGCTACACCTTC.